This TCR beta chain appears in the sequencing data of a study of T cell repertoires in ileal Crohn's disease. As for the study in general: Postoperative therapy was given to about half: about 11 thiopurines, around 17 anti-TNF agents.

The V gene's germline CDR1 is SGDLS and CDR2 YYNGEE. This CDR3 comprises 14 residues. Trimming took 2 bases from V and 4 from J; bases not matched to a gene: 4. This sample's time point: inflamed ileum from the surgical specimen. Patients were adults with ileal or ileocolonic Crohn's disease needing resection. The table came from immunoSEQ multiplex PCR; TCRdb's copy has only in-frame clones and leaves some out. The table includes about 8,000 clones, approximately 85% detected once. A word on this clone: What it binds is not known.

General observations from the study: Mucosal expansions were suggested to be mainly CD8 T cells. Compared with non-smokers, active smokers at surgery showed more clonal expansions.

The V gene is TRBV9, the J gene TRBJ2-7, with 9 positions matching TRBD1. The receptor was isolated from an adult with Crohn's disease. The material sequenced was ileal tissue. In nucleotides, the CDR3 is TGTGCCAGCAGCGTGGGGACAGGGTTTTACGAGCAGTACTTC. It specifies CASSVGTGFYEQYF.